Sequencing of this TCR beta chain was carried out in a study of blood T cell repertoires in COVID-19 (dated by TCRdb to the early 2020s). In the study overall: Samples covering the acute and convalescent phases of COVID-19 were provided by collaborators in the United States, Italy and Spain. The prospective study material was composed of cDNA or gDNA derived from T cells, B-cell-depleted T cells, or PBMCs. HLA class I and class II types, where available, came from metadata supplied by the sample provider rather than from assay-based typing. Deeply sampled blood TCRbeta repertoires from subjects exposed to, actively infected with, or recovered from COVID-19 were included in the dataset. A freely available public database, intended as a resource for researchers studying the immune response to SARS-CoV-2, is where the repertoires were released. The samples were drawn from the first 160 participants of the ongoing ImmuneRACE study and from some 1,300 subjects provided by 6 global collaborators. A de-identified subject ID, COVID-19 status, age in years and sex were almost always included in the sample metadata. Results and caveats for the whole study, not just this receptor: The quantity of clinical and demographic metadata differed by source and by participant and was supplied without curation.

To note about this clone: What antigen it recognizes has not been identified. There are no base qualities to consult, and no much larger clone falls within one base.

Collaborating institutions collected whole blood in K2EDTA tubes following their own protocols. For TCRbeta analysis, collaborators shipped samples as frozen whole blood, isolated PBMCs, or DNA extracted from either of those sample types. TCRbeta CDR3 regions were amplified from genomic DNA using the immunoSEQ Assay, a bias-controlled multiplex PCR. The study's own analysis went as follows. The number of nucleated cells in each sample was estimated by amplification of reference gene primers within the assay. To quantify the absolute abundance of each unique TCRbeta CDR3 rearrangement, sequence reads were collapsed and filtered. For each sample, productive Simpson clonality was calculated by taking the square root of Simpson's diversity index across productive rearrangements. TCRdb's version of the immuneACCESS table is confined to in-frame rearrangements and falls short of the full clone set. An unresolved V gene accounts for under half of the shortfall where checked; the remainder is of unknown origin. V and J calls and clone size follow that table, whereas D and trimming were derived from the DNA. The sample table contains around 100,000 clones; only one count was recorded for roughly four fifths of them. The ten largest make up 4% to 6% of the sample.

The TCR sequence derives from a man between 60 and 70 years old with acute or convalescent COVID-19. Sequencing used peripheral blood.

The sequence in DNA is TGTGCCAGCAGCCCCACTTCGACAAACACCGGGGAGCTGTTTTTT. It translates as CASSPTSTNTGELFF. The chain is encoded by TRBV9 joined to TRBJ2-2; no D segment can be confidently identified. The CDR3, cysteine through phenylalanine, is 15 amino acids long. The DNA shown is the 45-base CDR3, in frame from base 1. The V and J ends are trimmed by 4 bases and 2 bases, leaving 12 bases between them. CDR1 and CDR2, per the germline V gene, are SGDLS and YYNGEE.